What follows are 21 T cell receptor beta chains derived from one specimen sequenced in a study of CD8 T cells in Susac syndrome. An amount of RNA that ranged from 0.5 to 1 ug was reverse transcribed with random hexamers. From the immunoSEQ multiplex PCR reads, TCRdb called clonotypes with MiXCR, one entry per CDR3 protein. The top ten clones hold more than 0.08% of a sample with about 180,000 distinct CDR3 sequences, roughly 94% of them seen once. Input material: CD4+ T cells from PBMCs. Receptors originate from a human donor with Susac syndrome.

This chain connects TRBV27 to TRBJ2-7; 8 bases are shared with TRBD1. The CDR3 is 15 amino acids. Germline V gives CDR1 MNHEY, CDR2 SMNVEV (reference sequence). Trimming took 5 bases from V and 3 from J; bases not matched to a gene: 9. Here the CDR3 reads CASSDRGHALYEQYF. The CDR3 DNA follows: TGTGCCAGCAGTGACAGGGGACATGCCCTCTACGAGCAGTACTTC.

The chain joins TRBV20-1 to TRBJ2-3, with D possibly called TRBD1 or TRBD2 (5 bases each). V lost 1 base and J lost 7, with 6 bases in between. The CDR3 is 11 amino acids. The germline CDR1 and CDR2 sequences are DFQATT and SNEGSKA (reference sequence). The CDR3 region is CSARGGHTQYF. The CDR3 DNA reads TGCAGTGCTAGAGGGGGACATACGCAGTATTTT.

The J gene is TRBJ2-1, the V gene TRBV20-1; 8 nucleotides align to TRBD2. Looked up from germline, CDR1 is DFQATT and CDR2 is SNEGSKA (reference sequence). The CDR3 spans 12 residues. Losses at the gene ends were 4 bases for V and 9 bases for J; bases not matched to a gene: 5. CDR3 DNA sequence: TGCAGTGCTAAGCGGGAGATAGCTGAGCAGTTCTTC. It yields the protein CSAKREIAEQFF.

The rearrangement uses TRBV28 and TRBJ2-7, with D perhaps matching TRBD1 (6 bases). The CDR3 sequence is 16 residues long. Germline lookup yields CDR1 MDHEN and CDR2 SYDVKM. V was shortened by 5 bases and J by 2 bases, with 19 bases between the two germline ends. The CDR3 DNA reads TGTGCCAGCAGTGCGATCTACAGGGCCCTTCCCTACGAGCAGTACTTC. It codes for CASSAIYRALPYEQYF. Together with reference TRBV28 and TRBJ2-7, the CDR3 gives the full variable domain: DVKVTQSSRYLVKRTGEKVFLECVQDMDHENMFWYRQDPGLGLRLIYFSYDVKMKEKGDIPEGYSVSREKKERFSLILESASTNQTSMYLCASSAIYRALPYEQYFGPGTRLTVT.

The chain joins TRBV12-3 or TRBV12-4 to TRBJ2-2, with D possibly being TRBD1 or TRBD2 (5 bases each). This CDR3 contains 15 residues. V dropped 5 bases and J dropped 3 bases, with 13 bases sitting between them. CDR3 nucleotide sequence: TGTGCCAGCAGTACTGCCGGGACCTACACCGGGGAGCTGTTTTTT. Amino acid sequence: CASSTAGTYTGELFF.

This chain connects TRBV3-1 to TRBJ2-1; D unresolved. Germline V lookup: CDR1 LGHDT, CDR2 YNNKEL (reference sequence). V lost 2 bases, J lost 3 bases, and 5 bases lay in between. The CDR3 totals 13 residues. CDR3 residues: CASSQSLYNEQFF. CDR3 nucleotides: TGTGCCAGCAGCCAAAGTCTCTACAATGAGCAGTTCTTC.

The chain combines TRBV6-5 with TRBJ2-5; D possibly matches TRBD1 or TRBD2 (5 bases each). Germline CDR1 is MNHEY and CDR2 is SVGAGI. The V and J ends lost 6 bases and 2 bases respectively, with 16 bases between them. CDR3 size: 15 residues. CDR3 protein: CASRPRDGRQETQYF. In DNA, the CDR3 is TGTGCCAGCAGGCCCAGGGACGGCCGACAAGAGACCCAGTACTTC.

J is TRBJ2-1 and V is TRBV7-9, with unresolved D. This CDR3 region has 14 residues. V shed 3 bases and J shed 5 bases, with 11 bases lying between them. Per the germline V gene, CDR1 is SEHNR and CDR2 is FQNEAQ (reference sequence). This chain's CDR3 is CASSFVLADNEQFF. In DNA, the CDR3 is TGTGCCAGCAGCTTCGTACTGGCAGACAATGAGCAGTTCTTC.

This chain connects TRBV4-3 to TRBJ2-1, with a weak D call TRBD2 (6 bases). CDR3 size: 14 residues. Germline CDR1 LGHNA, CDR2 YSLEER. V was trimmed by 1 base and J by 4 bases, leaving 8 bases between them. CDR3 region: CASSQGGGYNEQFF. CDR3 in DNA: TGCGCCAGCAGCCAAGGTGGGGGGTACAATGAGCAGTTCTTC.

V and J are TRBV3-1 and TRBJ1-2; D call uncertain. The V end lost 1 base, the J end lost 2 bases, and 5 bases lay between the germline ends. CDR3 length: 13 residues. Germline V gene sequence: CDR1 LGHDT, CDR2 YNNKEL (reference sequence). CDR3 region: CASSQGRNYGYTF. DNA for the CDR3: TGTGCCAGCAGCCAAGGGAGGAACTATGGCTACACCTTC.

The J gene is TRBJ1-1, the V gene TRBV7-2; D call uncertain. Trimming removed 0 bases at V and 1 base at J, with 9 bases between. The germline CDR1 and CDR2 sequences are SGHTA and FQGNSA. CDR3 length: 15 residues. The CDR3 sequence: CASSLAVKGNTEAFF. The CDR3 coding sequence is TGTGCCAGCAGCTTAGCCGTGAAAGGGAACACTGAAGCTTTCTTT.

V usage is TRBV30 and J usage is TRBJ1-6; TRBD1 is a possible D gene (5 bases). V was cut by 8 bases and J by 9 bases, with 20 bases left in between. The CDR3 has 14 amino acids. Germline V gene lookup returns CDR1 GTSNPN and CDR2 SVGIG (reference sequence). CDR3 amino acids: CAGGSQEWGSPLHF. In nucleotides, the CDR3 is TGTGCCGGAGGGTCACAGGAGTGGGGTTCACCCCTCCACTTT.

The chain employs TRBV6-1 and TRBJ2-7, with D perhaps TRBD1 (5 bases). Trimming shortened V by 1 base and J by 0 bases, and 7 bases separated the two germline ends. The CDR3 length is 14 residues. Germline V CDR1 and CDR2: MNHNS, SASEGT. Written as DNA, the CDR3 is TGTGCCAGCAGTGAAGACAGGAGCTCCTACGAGCAGTACTTC. Translated: CASSEDRSSYEQYF.

The genes are TRBV29-1 and TRBJ2-1; 12 nucleotides match TRBD2. This CDR3 spans 19 amino acids. Germline CDR1 and CDR2: SQVTM and ANQGSEA. V lost 1 base to trimming and J lost 2 bases; unmatched junction nucleotides: 12. The CDR3 region has the DNA TGCAGCGTTGAAGCCTCACTAGCGGGAGGCCACCCGGCCTACAATGAGCAGTTCTTC. Translating gives CSVEASLAGGHPAYNEQFF.

In DNA form, the CDR3 reads TGTGCCAGCAGTGTTGTAGGACAGAGCCAGTACTTC. It encodes CASSVVGQSQYF. The rearrangement joins TRBV6-2 or TRBV6-3 to TRBJ2-5, with a possible D match to TRBD1 (6 bases). Germline assignment: CDR1 MNHEY and CDR2 SVGEGT. The CDR3 has 12 amino acids. Deletions cut 5 bases from V and 10 bases from J, with 14 bases between.

The chain couples TRBV4-1 to TRBJ1-3; D is ambiguous. V was clipped by 0 bases and J by 1 base, with 10 bases between them. Germline CDR1 MGHRA, CDR2 YSYEKL. This CDR3 spans 16 amino acids. CDR3: CASSQDFGESGNTIYF. The CDR3 DNA is TGCGCCAGCAGCCAAGATTTCGGGGAGTCTGGAAACACCATATATTTT.

The chain combines TRBV7-2 with TRBJ2-5, with 9 bases identical to TRBD1. Per germline, CDR1 SGHTA and CDR2 FQGNSA. There are 14 residues in the CDR3. V lost 5 bases, J lost 2 bases, and 3 bases stayed unmatched. The CDR3 DNA is TGTGCCAGCAGCACAGGGGGCGGGCAAGAGACCCAGTACTTC. It encodes CASSTGGGQETQYF.

V gene TRBV15 combines with J gene TRBJ2-5; 8 bases are shared with TRBD2. Germline V gene sequence: CDR1 LNHNV, CDR2 YYDKDF (reference sequence). This CDR3 has 17 amino acids. The V segment lost 0 bases and the J segment 6 bases; nucleotides outside the gene matches: 12. CDR3 bases: TGTGCCACCAGCAGAGATGTATTCGGGGGGGCCCTGAAGACCCAGTACTTC. It yields the protein CATSRDVFGGALKTQYF. Full variable domain (outside the CDR3, taken from reference TRBV15 and TRBJ2-5): DAMVIQNPRYQVTQFGKPVTLSCSQTLNHNVMYWYQQKSSQAPKLLFHYYDKDFNNEADTPDNFQSRRPNTSFCFLDIRSPGLGDTAMYLCATSRDVFGGALKTQYFGPGTRLLVL.

The chain recombines TRBV28 with TRBJ2-5; 8 nucleotides line up with TRBD1. The CDR3 spans 14 residues. CDR1 and CDR2 (germline): MDHEN, SYDVKM. V lost 6 bases to trimming and J lost 2 bases; unmatched junction nucleotides: 5. CDR3 amino acids: CASSFDRGQETQYF. CDR3 bases: TGTGCCAGCAGCTTCGACAGGGGACAAGAGACCCAGTACTTC.

The CDR3 DNA reads TGTGCCAGCAGCTTATCGACAGGGGATAGCAATCAGCCCCAGCATTTT. It specifies CASSLSTGDSNQPQHF. V is TRBV7-9 and J is TRBJ1-5, with 8 positions matching TRBD1. The germline CDR1 and CDR2 sequences are SEHNR and FQNEAQ (reference sequence). J lost 0 bases, V lost 2 bases, and 3 bases had no gene match. CDR3 length equals 16 residues.

Only one count was recorded for this clonotype. The rearrangement uses TRBV3-1 and TRBJ2-5; possibly TRBD1 for D (6 bases). This CDR3 is built from 15 residues. Germline V lookup: CDR1 LGHDT, CDR2 YNNKEL (reference sequence). Trimming removed 2 bases from V and 4 bases from J, with 14 bases in between. The CDR3 sequence: CASSQTGQGSETQYF. The CDR3 DNA follows: TGTGCCAGCAGCCAAACAGGGCAGGGGTCAGAGACCCAGTACTTC.